This T cell receptor (beta chain) is from a study of blood T cell repertoires in COVID-19. As for the study in general: Nucleic acid was either cDNA or gDNA, and it came from T cells, B-cell-depleted T cells, or PBMCs.

In the original analysis: For nucleated cells, counts were estimated from reference gene primer amplification. Some clones are missing from TCRdb's copy, which holds only in-frame ones; the method was immunoSEQ multiplex PCR. That table gives V, J and clone size, and the DNA gave D and trimming. The table lists 200,000 to 250,000 clones, 85% to 90% of them singletons. With V trimmed by 4 bases and J by 7 bases, 9 bases remained unmatched. Germline CDR1 and CDR2: SGHNT and YENEEA. This CDR3 has 16 residues. Patients from Seattle were sampled longitudinally, starting during active infection. V gene TRBV11-3 combines with J gene TRBJ2-1; TRBD1 matches 11 bases. Sequenced sample: peripheral blood. The receptor was derived from a man aged 25-45 years with COVID-19, enrolled during active disease. The CDR3 here is CASSSTSRDRGNEQFF. CDR3 in DNA: TGTGCCAGCAGCTCGACCTCCCGGGACAGGGGGAATGAGCAGTTCTTC.